A selection of T cell receptor beta chains follows, all from one sample in a study of CD8+ T cells in alopecia areata. Assay used: immunoSEQ multiplex PCR; TCRdb lists only in-frame clones, some missing. The table lists about 180,000 clones, approximately 55% of them singletons, with 9.5% to 14% in the top ten. Source: CD8+ T cells sorted from blood, taken at week 24, from a patient treated with tofacitinib. These receptor sequences come from a human donor with alopecia areata. Both conserved end residues are part of each CDR3. A D gene is named only where the DNA matches it firmly. Clone size is stated in some rows and not others, as once, few, many or a class when expanded.

size	D	J	V	DNA	CDR3
-	TRBD1	TRBJ2-3	TRBV5-1	TGCGCCAGCAGCACCGGACAGGGGACAGATACGCAGTATTTT	CASSTGQGTDTQYF
-	-	TRBJ1-2	TRBV19	TGTGCCAGTAGTATAGCCCCCGCAGGCGACAACTATGGCTACACCTTC	CASSIAPAGDNYGYTF
few	-	TRBJ2-2	TRBV4-3	TGCGCCAGCAGCCAAGGGCGGACGAGCGGAGGCGGGGAGCTGTTTTTT	CASSQGRTSGGGELFF
-	TRBD2	TRBJ2-3	TRBV6-4	TGTGCCAGCAGTAGCACTAGCGGGGATAGCACAGATACGCAGTATTTT	CASSSTSGDSTDTQYF
-	-	TRBJ1-2	TRBV2	TGTGCCACCCGGGCGGGGGGCTATGGCTACACCTTC	CATRAGGYGYTF
-	TRBD1	TRBJ1-1	TRBV5-1	TGCGCCAGCAGCTTAAGGGGGCAGGAAGCTTTCTTT	CASSLRGQEAFF
-	-	TRBJ1-1	TRBV5-1	TGCGCCAGCAGCTTGGTCACGAACACTGAAGCTTTCTTT	CASSLVTNTEAFF
few	-	TRBJ2-6	TRBV28	TGTGCCAGCAGAGAGGGTCCCATCTCTGGGGCCAACGTCCTGACTTTC	CASREGPISGANVLTF
few	-	TRBJ2-2	TRBV4-3	TGCGCCAGCAGTCAACTGGCCGGGGAGCTGTTTTTT	CASSQLAGELFF
few	-	TRBJ1-5	TRBV6-6	TGTGCCAGCAGTTACTCGAGTCAGCCCCAGCATTTT	CASSYSSQPQHF
-	-	TRBJ2-6	TRBV7-2	TGTGCCAGCAGCTTAGGACGGGTAGGATCTGGGGCCAACGTCCTGACTTTC	CASSLGRVGSGANVLTF
-	TRBD2	TRBJ2-7	TRBV5-1	TGCGCCAGCAGCGGCGCACTAGCGGGGGGACCCTACGAGCAGTACTTC	CASSGALAGGPYEQYF
-	-	TRBJ1-5	TRBV15	TGTGCCACCAGAGCAAGGACGGAACAGCCCCAGCATTTT	CATRARTEQPQHF
-	-	TRBJ2-1	TRBV30	TGTGCCTGGGGGGAAAATGAGCAGTTCTTC	CAWGENEQFF
-	TRBD1	TRBJ1-1	TRBV29-1	TGCAGCGTTGAAGGGGCCGGGACAGCGAACACTGAAGCTTTCTTT	CSVEGAGTANTEAFF
-	-	TRBJ2-7	TRBV4-3	TGCGCCAGCAGCCAAGAAGGAACAGGAGTTTACGAGCAGTACTTC	CASSQEGTGVYEQYF
-	-	TRBJ2-4	TRBV29-1	TGCAGCGCTCGGGACCAAAACATTCAGTACTTC	CSARDQNIQYF
-	-	TRBJ1-5	TRBV27	TGTGCCAGCAGTCGTCAGGCCTGGAATCAGCCCCAGCATTTT	CASSRQAWNQPQHF
few	-	TRBJ2-2	TRBV29-1	TGCAGCGTTGTCCGGGGCGGGGAGCTGTTTTTT	CSVVRGGELFF
-	-	TRBJ1-1	TRBV14	TGTGCCAGGGGGTGTTTAGGTGAAGCTTTCTTT	CARGCLGEAFF
-	-	TRBJ2-7	TRBV29-1	TGCAGTGCTCTGGTTCTCCAGGCCTACGAGCAGTACTTC	CSALVLQAYEQYF
-	TRBD1	TRBJ1-6	TRBV4-3	TGCGCCAGCAGCCGGGACAGGGAGTCTTCACCCCTCCACTTT	CASSRDRESSPLHF